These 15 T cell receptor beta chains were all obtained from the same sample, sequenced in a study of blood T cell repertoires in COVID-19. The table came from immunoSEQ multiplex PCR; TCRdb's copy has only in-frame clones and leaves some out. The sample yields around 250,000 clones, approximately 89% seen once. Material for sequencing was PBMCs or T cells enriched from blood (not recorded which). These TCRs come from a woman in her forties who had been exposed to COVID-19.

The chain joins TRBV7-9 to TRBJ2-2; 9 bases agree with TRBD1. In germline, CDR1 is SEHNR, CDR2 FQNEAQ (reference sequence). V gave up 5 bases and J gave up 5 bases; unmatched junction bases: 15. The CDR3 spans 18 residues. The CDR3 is CASSTFGQGRAWTGELFF. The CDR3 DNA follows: TGTGCCAGCAGCACATTCGGACAGGGGAGAGCGTGGACCGGGGAGCTGTTTTTT.

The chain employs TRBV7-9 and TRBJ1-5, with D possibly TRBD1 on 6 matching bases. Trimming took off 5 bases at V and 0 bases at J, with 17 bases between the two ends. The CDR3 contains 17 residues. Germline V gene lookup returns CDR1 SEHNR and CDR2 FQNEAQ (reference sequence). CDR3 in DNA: TGTGCCAGCAGCCCGGGGGGCAGGGGATATAGCAATCAGCCCCAGCATTTT. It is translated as CASSPGGRGYSNQPQHF.

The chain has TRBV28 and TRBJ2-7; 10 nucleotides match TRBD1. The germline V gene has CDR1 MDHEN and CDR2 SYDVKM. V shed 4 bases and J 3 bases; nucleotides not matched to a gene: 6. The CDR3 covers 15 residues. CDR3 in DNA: TGTGCCAGCAGTTCGACAGGGGGCGCGGTCTACGAGCAGTACTTC. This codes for CASSSTGGAVYEQYF.

This chain's CDR3 is CASSTQGQGASVGYTF. The CDR3 region has the DNA TGTGCCAGCAGCACACAAGGACAGGGGGCGTCGGTTGGCTACACCTTC. The chain couples TRBV7-2 to TRBJ1-2, with 11 bases matching TRBD1. The CDR3 spans 16 residues. J lost 7 bases, V lost 5 bases, and 12 bases had no gene match. Germline loops: CDR1 SGHTA, CDR2 FQGNSA.

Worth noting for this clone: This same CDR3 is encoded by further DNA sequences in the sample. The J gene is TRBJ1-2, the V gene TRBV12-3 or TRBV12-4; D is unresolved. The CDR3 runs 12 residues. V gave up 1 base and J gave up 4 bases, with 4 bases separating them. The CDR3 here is CASSLDSYGYTF. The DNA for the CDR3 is TGTGCCAGCAGTTTAGACAGCTATGGCTACACCTTC.

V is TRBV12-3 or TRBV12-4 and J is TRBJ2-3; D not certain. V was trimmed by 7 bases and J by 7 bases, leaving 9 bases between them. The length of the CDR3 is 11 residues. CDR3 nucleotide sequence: TGTGCCAGCACCAAAGCGAATACGCAGTATTTT. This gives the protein CASTKANTQYF.

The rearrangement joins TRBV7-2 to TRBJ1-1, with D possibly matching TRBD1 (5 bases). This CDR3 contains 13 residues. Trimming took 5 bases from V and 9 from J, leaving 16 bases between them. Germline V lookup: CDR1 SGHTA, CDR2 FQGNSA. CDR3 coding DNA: TGTGCCAGCAGCATACCGGGACTCCGCAAAGCTTTCTTT. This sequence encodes CASSIPGLRKAFF. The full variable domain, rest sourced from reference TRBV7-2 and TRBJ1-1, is GAGVSQSPSNKVTEKGKDVELRCDPISGHTALYWYRQSLGQGLEFLIYFQGNSAPDKSGLPSDRFSAERTGGSVSTLTIQRTQQEDSAVYLCASSIPGLRKAFFGQGTRLTVV.

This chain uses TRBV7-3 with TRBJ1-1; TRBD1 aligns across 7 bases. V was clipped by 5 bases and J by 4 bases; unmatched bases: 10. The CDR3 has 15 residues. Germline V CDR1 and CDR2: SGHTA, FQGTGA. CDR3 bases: TGTGCCAGCAGCATAGACAGGGCGAGGGGCACTGAAGCTTTCTTT. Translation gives CASSIDRARGTEAFF.

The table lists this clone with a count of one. The CDR3 region is CATGLAPYNEQFF. For the CDR3, the DNA is TGTGCCACAGGCCTAGCTCCCTACAATGAGCAGTTCTTC. The V call is TRBV4-2, the J call TRBJ2-1; possibly TRBD2 for D (5 bases). Germline CDR1 LGHNA, CDR2 YNFKEQ. The CDR3 length is 13 residues. V gave up 10 bases and J gave up 2 bases, with 12 bases separating them.

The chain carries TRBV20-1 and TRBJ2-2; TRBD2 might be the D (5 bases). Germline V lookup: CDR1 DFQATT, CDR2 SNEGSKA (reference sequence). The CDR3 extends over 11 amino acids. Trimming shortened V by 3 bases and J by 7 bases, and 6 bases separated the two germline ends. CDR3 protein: CSASDYGELFF. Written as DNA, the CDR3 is TGCAGTGCTAGTGACTACGGGGAGCTGTTTTTT.

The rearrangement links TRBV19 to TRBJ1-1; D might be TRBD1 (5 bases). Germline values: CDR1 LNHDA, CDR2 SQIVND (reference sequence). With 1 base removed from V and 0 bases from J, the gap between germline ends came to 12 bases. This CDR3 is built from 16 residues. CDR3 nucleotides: TGTGCCAGTAGTATAGGGGGGGGACGCATGAACACTGAAGCTTTCTTT. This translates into CASSIGGGRMNTEAFF.

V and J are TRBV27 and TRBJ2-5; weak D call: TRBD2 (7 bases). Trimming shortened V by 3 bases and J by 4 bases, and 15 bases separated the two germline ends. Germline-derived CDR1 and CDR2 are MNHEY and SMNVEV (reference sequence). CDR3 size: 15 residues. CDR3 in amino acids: CASSFGVRGGETQYF. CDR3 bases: TGTGCCAGCAGTTTTGGCGTGAGGGGGGGAGAGACCCAGTACTTC.

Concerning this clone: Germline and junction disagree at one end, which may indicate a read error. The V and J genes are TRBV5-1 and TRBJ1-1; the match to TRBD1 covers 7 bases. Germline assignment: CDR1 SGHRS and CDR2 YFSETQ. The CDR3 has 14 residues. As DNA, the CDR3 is TGTGCCAGCAGCTTGACAGGGTTACGGACTGAAGCTTTCTTT. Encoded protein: CASSLTGLRTEAFF.

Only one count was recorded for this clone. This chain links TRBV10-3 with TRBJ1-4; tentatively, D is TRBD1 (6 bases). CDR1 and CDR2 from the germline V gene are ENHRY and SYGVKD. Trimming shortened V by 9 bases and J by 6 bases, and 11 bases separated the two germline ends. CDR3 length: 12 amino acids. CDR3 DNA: TGTGCCATACAGGGTATTGATGAAAAACTGTTTTTT. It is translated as CAIQGIDEKLFF.

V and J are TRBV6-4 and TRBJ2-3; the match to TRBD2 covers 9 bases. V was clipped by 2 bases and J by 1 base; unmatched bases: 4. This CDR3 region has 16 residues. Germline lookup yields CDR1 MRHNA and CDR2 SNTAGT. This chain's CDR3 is CASSDLAGGGTDTQYF. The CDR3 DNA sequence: TGTGCCAGCAGTGACCTGGCGGGGGGGGGCACAGATACGCAGTATTTT.